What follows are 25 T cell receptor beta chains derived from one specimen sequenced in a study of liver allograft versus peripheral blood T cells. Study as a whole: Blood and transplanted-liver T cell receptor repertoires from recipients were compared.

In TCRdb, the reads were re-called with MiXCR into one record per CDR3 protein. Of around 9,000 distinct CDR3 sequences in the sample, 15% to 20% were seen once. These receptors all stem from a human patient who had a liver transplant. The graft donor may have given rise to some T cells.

The CDR3 DNA reads as TGTGCCAGCAGCGCCCGGACAGGGGGCCTTGGAGAGACCCAGTACTTC. It specifies CASSARTGGLGETQYF. J is TRBJ2-5 and V is TRBV5-4; 11 nucleotides agree with TRBD1. The V and J ends lost 4 bases and 4 bases, in that order; junction bases with no gene match: 9. This CDR3 is 16 amino acids long. The germline V gene has CDR1 SGHNT and CDR2 YYREEE (reference sequence).

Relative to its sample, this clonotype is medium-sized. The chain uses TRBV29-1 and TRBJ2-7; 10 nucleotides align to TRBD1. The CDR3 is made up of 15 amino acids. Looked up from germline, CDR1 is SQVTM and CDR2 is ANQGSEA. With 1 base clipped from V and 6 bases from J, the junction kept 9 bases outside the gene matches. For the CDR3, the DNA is TGCAGCGTTGAAGGGGGACAGGGGAGGTCCCGCGAGCAGTACTTC. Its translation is CSVEGGQGRSREQYF.

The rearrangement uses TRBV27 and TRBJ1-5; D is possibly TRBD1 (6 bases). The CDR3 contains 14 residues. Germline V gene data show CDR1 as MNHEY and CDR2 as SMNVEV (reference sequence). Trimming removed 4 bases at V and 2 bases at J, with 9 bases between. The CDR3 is CASSSRQGNQPQHF. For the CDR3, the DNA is TGTGCCAGCAGTTCCCGACAGGGCAATCAGCCCCAGCATTTT.

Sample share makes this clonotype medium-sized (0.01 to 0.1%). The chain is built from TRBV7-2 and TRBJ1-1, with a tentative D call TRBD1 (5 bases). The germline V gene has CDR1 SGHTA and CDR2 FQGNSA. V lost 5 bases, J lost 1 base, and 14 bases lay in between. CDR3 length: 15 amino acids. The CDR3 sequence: CASSRSVQGNTEAFF. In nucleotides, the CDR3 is TGTGCCAGCAGCCGCTCGGTCCAGGGGAACACTGAAGCTTTCTTT.

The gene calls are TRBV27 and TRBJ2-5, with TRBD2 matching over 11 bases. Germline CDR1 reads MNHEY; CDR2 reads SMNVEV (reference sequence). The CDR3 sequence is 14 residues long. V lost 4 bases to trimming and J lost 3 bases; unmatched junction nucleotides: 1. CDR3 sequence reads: CASSSTSGKETQYF. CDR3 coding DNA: TGTGCCAGCAGTTCGACTAGCGGGAAAGAGACCCAGTACTTC.

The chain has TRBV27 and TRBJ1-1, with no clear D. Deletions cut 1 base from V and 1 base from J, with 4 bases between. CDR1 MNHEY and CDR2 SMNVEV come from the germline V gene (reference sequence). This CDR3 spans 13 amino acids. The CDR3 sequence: CASSLFQNTEAFF. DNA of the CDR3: TGTGCCAGCAGTTTATTCCAGAACACTGAAGCTTTCTTT.

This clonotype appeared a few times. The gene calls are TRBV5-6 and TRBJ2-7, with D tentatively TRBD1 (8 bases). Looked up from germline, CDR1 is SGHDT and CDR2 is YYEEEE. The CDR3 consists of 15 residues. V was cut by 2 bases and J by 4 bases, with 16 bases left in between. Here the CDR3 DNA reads TGTGCCAGCAGCTTCCGGGACAGGCGGGGGTACGAGCAGTACTTC. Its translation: CASSFRDRRGYEQYF.

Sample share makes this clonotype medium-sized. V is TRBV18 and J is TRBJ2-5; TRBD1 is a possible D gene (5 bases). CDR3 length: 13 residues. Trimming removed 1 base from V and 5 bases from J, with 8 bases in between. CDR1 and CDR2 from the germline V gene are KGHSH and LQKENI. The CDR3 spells CASSPRRAETQYF. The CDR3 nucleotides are TGTGCCAGCTCACCACGCAGGGCGGAGACCCAGTACTTC. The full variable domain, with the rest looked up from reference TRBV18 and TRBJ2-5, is NAGVMQNPRHLVRRRGQEARLRCSPMKGHSHVYWYRQLPEEGLKFMVYLQKENIIDESGMPKERFSAEFPKEGPSILRIQQVVRGDSAAYFCASSPRRAETQYFGPGTRLLVL.

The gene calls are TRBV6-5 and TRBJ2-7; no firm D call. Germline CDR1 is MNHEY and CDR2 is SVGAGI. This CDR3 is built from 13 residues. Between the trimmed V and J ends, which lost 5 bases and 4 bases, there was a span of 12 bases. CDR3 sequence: CASSPPLGYEQYF. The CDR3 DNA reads TGTGCCAGCAGTCCCCCTCTGGGTTACGAGCAGTACTTC.

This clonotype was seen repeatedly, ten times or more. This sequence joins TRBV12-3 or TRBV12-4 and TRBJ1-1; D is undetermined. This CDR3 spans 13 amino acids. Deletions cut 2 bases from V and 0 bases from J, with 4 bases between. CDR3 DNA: TGTGCCAGCAGTTTAAGCCTGAACACTGAAGCTTTCTTT. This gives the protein CASSLSLNTEAFF.

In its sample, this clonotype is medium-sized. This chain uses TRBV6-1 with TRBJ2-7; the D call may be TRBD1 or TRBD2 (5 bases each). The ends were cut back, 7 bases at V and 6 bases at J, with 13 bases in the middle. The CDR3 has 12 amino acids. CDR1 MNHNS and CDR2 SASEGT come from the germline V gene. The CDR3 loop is CASILWDGEQYF. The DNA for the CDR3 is TGTGCCAGCATCCTCTGGGACGGCGAGCAGTACTTC.

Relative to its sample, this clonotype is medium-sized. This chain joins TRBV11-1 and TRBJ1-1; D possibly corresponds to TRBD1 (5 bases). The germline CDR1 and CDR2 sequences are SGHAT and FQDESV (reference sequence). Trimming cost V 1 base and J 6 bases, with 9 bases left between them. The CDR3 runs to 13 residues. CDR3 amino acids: CASSLGRQSEAFF. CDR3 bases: TGTGCCAGCAGCTTAGGAAGACAGTCTGAAGCTTTCTTT. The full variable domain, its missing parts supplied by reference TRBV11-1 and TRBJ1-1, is EAEVAQSPRYKITEKSQAVAFWCDPISGHATLYWYRQILGQGPELLVQFQDESVVDDSQLPKDRFSAERLKGVDSTLKIQPAELGDSAMYLCASSLGRQSEAFFGQGTRLTVV.

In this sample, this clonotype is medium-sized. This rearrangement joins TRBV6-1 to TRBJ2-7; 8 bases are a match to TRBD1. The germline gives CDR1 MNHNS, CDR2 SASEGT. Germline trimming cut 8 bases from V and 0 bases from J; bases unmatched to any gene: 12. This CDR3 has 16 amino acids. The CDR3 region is CASATHRGSSSYEQYF. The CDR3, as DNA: TGTGCCAGCGCCACTCACAGGGGGTCGAGCTCCTACGAGCAGTACTTC.

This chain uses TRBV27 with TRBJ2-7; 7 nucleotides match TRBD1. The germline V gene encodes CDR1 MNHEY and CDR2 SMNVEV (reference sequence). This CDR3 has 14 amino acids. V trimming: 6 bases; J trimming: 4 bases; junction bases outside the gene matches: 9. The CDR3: CASSLKGAQYEQYF. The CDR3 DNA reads TGTGCCAGCAGCCTAAAGGGGGCGCAGTACGAGCAGTACTTC.

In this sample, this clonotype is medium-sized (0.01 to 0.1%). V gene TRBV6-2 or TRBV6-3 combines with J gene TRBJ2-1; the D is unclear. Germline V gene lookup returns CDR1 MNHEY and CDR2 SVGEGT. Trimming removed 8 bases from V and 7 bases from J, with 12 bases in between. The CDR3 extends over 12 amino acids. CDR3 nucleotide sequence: TGTGCCAGCCACTCCTTCGGGAATGAGCAGTTCTTC. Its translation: CASHSFGNEQFF.

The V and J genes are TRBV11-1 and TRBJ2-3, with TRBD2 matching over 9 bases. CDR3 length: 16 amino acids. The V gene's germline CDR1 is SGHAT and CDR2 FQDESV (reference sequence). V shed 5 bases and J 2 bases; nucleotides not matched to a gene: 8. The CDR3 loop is CASSLYTSGYTDTQYF. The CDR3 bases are TGTGCCAGCAGCCTCTATACTAGCGGGTACACAGATACGCAGTATTTT.

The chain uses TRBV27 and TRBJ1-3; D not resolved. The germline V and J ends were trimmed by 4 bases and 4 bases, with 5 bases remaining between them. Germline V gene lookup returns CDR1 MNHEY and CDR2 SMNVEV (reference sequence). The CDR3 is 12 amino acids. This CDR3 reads CASSSGGNTIYF. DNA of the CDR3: TGTGCCAGCAGTTCGGGAGGAAACACCATATATTTT.

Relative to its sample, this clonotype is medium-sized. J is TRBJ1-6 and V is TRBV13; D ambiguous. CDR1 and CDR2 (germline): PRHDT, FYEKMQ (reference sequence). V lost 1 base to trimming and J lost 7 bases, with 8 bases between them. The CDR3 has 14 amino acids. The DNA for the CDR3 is TGTGCCAGCAGCTTAGCGGGAGTCAATTCACCCCTCCACTTT. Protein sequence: CASSLAGVNSPLHF.

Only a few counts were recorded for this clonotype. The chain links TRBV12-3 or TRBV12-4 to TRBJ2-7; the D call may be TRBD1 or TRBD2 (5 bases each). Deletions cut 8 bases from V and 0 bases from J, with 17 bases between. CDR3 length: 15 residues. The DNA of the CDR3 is TGTGCCAGCGGGAACCTAGGGGACCCCTCCTACGAGCAGTACTTC. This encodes CASGNLGDPSYEQYF.

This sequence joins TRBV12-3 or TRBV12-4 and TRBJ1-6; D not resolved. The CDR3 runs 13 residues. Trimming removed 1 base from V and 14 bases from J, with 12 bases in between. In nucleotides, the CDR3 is TGTGCCAGCAGTTTAGGACCCCAGTATACCCTCCACTTT. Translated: CASSLGPQYTLHF.

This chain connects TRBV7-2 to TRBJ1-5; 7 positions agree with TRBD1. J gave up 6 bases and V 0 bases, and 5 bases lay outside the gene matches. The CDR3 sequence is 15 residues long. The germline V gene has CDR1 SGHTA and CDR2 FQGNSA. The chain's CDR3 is CASSLALGGLQPQHF. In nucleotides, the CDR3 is TGTGCCAGCAGCTTAGCCCTAGGGGGCCTTCAGCCCCAGCATTTT.

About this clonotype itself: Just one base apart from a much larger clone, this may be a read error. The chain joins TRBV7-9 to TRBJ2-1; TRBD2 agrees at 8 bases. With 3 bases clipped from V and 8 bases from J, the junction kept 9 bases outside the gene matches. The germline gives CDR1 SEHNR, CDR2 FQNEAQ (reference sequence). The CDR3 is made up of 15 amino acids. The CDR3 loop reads CASSLRVGGVDEQFF. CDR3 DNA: TGTGCCAGCAGCTTGAGGGTCGGGGGGGTGGATGAGCAGTTCTTC.

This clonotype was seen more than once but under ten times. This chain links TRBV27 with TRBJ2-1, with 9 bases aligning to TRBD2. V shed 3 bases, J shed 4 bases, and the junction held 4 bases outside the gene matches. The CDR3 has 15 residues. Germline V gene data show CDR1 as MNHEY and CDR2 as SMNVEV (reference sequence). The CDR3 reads CASSFAGGVYNEQFF. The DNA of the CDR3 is TGTGCCAGCAGTTTTGCGGGGGGGGTTTACAATGAGCAGTTCTTC.

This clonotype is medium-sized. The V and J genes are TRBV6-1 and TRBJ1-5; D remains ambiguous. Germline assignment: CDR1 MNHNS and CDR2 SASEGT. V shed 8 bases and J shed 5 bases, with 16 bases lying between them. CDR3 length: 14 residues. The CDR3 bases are TGTGCCAGCCGGGTGCGATACTTGGATCAGCCCCAGCATTTT. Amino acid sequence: CASRVRYLDQPQHF.

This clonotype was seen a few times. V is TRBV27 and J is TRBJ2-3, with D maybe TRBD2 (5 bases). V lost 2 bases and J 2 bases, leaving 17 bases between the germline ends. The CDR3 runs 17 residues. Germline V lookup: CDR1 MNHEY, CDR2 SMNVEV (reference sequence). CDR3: CASSLTPGSVYTDTQYF. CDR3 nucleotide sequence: TGTGCCAGCAGTTTAACCCCGGGATCGGTTTACACAGATACGCAGTATTTT.